The 5 T cell receptor beta chains below were found in one sample sequenced in a study of blood T cell repertoires in COVID-19. The assay was immunoSEQ multiplex PCR, and TCRdb's table has in-frame clones only and misses some. The sample has 140,000 to 150,000 clones; approximately 80% are singletons. The sample comprised peripheral blood. These TCRs come from a human donor with acute or convalescent COVID-19. The donor label of this sample is uncertain.

The rearrangement uses TRBV2 and TRBJ1-2; no clear D. The CDR3 is 15 residues long. The ends were cut back, 4 bases at V and 1 base at J, with 13 bases in the middle. Germline CDR1 SNHLY, CDR2 FYNNEI. Written as DNA, the CDR3 is TGTGCCAGCAGTGCACTGGTCGGTCTTAACTATGGCTACACCTTC. This codes for CASSALVGLNYGYTF.

The chain couples TRBV19 to TRBJ1-1; the D is unclear. The CDR3 length is 14 residues. The V and J ends lost 6 bases and 4 bases respectively, with 15 bases between them. The germline gives CDR1 LNHDA, CDR2 SQIVND (reference sequence). The CDR3 nucleotides read TGTGCCAGTAGCCCCGGGGAGGTTCGCACTGAAGCTTTCTTT. It is translated as CASSPGEVRTEAFF.

The chain uses TRBV28 and TRBJ2-7; TRBD2 is a possible D gene (6 bases). The CDR3 contains 18 residues. Germline CDR1 is MDHEN and CDR2 is SYDVKM. Trimming cost V 4 bases and J 1 base, with 23 bases left between them. This CDR3 is CASSSPPSSGGISYEQYF. For the CDR3, the DNA is TGTGCCAGCAGTTCCCCCCCCTCAAGTGGGGGGATATCCTACGAGCAGTACTTC.

Ten or more counts support this clone. This chain connects TRBV7-8 to TRBJ2-7, with 9 bases fitting TRBD1. The germline V gene has CDR1 SGHVS and CDR2 FQNEAQ. J was trimmed by 3 bases and V by 4 bases; bases with no gene match: 4. The CDR3 covers 14 residues. CDR3 nucleotides: TGTGCCAGCAGCTCGACAGGGGGTCGCTACGAGCAGTACGTC. Residues: CASSSTGGRYEQYV.

The chain has TRBV6-2 or TRBV6-3 and TRBJ2-7, with D unclear. Germline CDR1 reads MNHEY; CDR2 reads SVGEGT. CDR3 size: 12 residues. Trimming shortened V by 0 bases and J by 5 bases, and 5 bases separated the two germline ends. This CDR3 is CASSYSLNEQYF. The CDR3 DNA sequence: TGTGCCAGCAGTTACTCCCTTAACGAGCAGTACTTC.